A single sample gave rise to the 5 T cell receptor beta chains below, sequenced in a study of blood T cell repertoires in COVID-19. TCRdb's copy holds only in-frame clones and misses some; the assay was immunoSEQ multiplex PCR. The sample has 150,000 to 200,000 clones, 81% seen once. Sequences were obtained from peripheral blood. These receptors originate from a man in his 60s with active or convalescent COVID-19.

This chain links TRBV5-1 with TRBJ2-2, with TRBD2 identical over 9 bases. CDR1 and CDR2 from the germline V gene are SGHRS and YFSETQ. CDR3 size: 15 residues. The V and J ends lost 6 bases and 4 bases, in that order; junction bases with no gene match: 7. CDR3 amino acids: CASTVAGEGTGELFF. The CDR3 DNA follows: TGCGCCAGCACGGTAGCGGGAGAGGGCACCGGGGAGCTGTTTTTT. Supplemented by reference TRBV5-1 and TRBJ2-2, the full variable domain reads KAGVTQTPRYLIKTRGQQVTLSCSPISGHRSVSWYQQTPGQGLQFLFEYFSETQRNKGNFPGRFSGRQFSNSRSEMNVSTLELGDSALYLCASTVAGEGTGELFFGEGSRLTVL.

The chain joins TRBV19 to TRBJ1-1; 7 bases agree with TRBD1. Losses at the gene ends were 1 base for V and 5 bases for J; bases not matched to a gene: 4. Germline assignment: CDR1 LNHDA and CDR2 SQIVND (reference sequence). The CDR3 loop spans 14 amino acids. CDR3 region: CASSIGTGRTEAFF. CDR3 DNA sequence: TGTGCCAGTAGTATAGGGACAGGACGGACTGAAGCTTTCTTT.

The CDR3 spells CASRTSGSSYEQYF. The CDR3 DNA reads as TGTGCCAGTAGGACTAGCGGGAGCTCCTACGAGCAGTACTTC. The rearrangement joins TRBV19 to TRBJ2-7; TRBD2 matches 12 bases. The junction had 0 bases not matched to a gene; V was cut back by 6 bases and J by 0 bases. This CDR3 region has 14 residues. CDR1 is LNHDA and CDR2 is SQIVND in the germline V gene (reference sequence). Supplemented by reference TRBV19 and TRBJ2-7, the full variable domain reads DGGITQSPKYLFRKEGQNVTLSCEQNLNHDAMYWYRQDPGQGLRLIYYSQIVNDFQKGDIAEGYSVSREKKESFPLTVTSAQKNPTAFYLCASRTSGSSYEQYFGPGTRLTVT.

The CDR3 region has the DNA TGTGCTAGTGGTTTTGGACTAGCGGGAGTTGCTGAGCAGTTCTTC. It translates to CASGFGLAGVAEQFF. The genes are TRBV12-5 and TRBJ2-1, with TRBD2 matching over 13 bases. The junction had 5 bases not matched to a gene; V was cut back by 3 bases and J by 9 bases. The CDR3 is made up of 15 amino acids. Per germline, CDR1 LGHNT and CDR2 FRNRAP.

The rearrangement links TRBV11-2 to TRBJ2-7; possible D gene TRBD2, 6 bases. The CDR3 is made up of 14 amino acids. The germline V gene has CDR1 SGHAT and CDR2 FQNNGV. V dropped 2 bases and J dropped 7 bases, with 15 bases sitting between them. CDR3 bases: TGTGCCAGCAGCTTACGGGAGATTCCTGGTGAGCAGTACTTC. Encoded protein: CASSLREIPGEQYF.